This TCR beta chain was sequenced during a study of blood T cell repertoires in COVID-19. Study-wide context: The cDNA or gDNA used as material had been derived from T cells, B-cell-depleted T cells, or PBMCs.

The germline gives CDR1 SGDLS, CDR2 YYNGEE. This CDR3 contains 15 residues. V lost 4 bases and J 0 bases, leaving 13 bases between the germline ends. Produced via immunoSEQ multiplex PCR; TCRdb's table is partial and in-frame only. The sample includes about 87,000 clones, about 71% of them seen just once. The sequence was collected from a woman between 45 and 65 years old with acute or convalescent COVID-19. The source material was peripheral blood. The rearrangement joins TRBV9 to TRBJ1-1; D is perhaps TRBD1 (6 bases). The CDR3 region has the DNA TGTGCCAGCAGCTCAGGACAGAACATGAACACTGAAGCTTTCTTT. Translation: CASSSGQNMNTEAFF. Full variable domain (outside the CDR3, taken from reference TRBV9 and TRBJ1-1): DSGVTQTPKHLITATGQRVTLRCSPRSGDLSVYWYQQSLDQGLQFLIQYYNGEERAKGNILERFSAQQFPDLHSELNLSSLELGDSALYFCASSSGQNMNTEAFFGQGTRLTVV.